The rows below give T cell receptor beta chains drawn from one sample of a study of cytomegalovirus exposure and HLA in healthy donors. Clones were read by immunoSEQ multiplex PCR, and TCRdb kept only the in-frame ones, dropping some. This table has approximately 270,000 clones, about 86% appearing once. The sample consisted of PBMCs. Source of these receptors: a woman younger than 35 in good health and CMV-seronegative. CDR3s include the opening cysteine and the closing phenylalanine or tryptophan. D genes are given only for firm matches. Where a row states a size, it is once, few, many or the class of an expanded clone; other rows omit it.

TRBD2	TRBV9	-	TRBJ2-3	TGTGCCAGCAGCGTAGCCCCTTCCCGCGGGGGGGCTACAGATACGCAGTATTTT	CASSVAPSRGGATDTQYF
-	TRBV27	-	TRBJ1-6	TGTGCCAGCAGTTCAGGGTTTAATTCACCCCTCCACTTT	CASSSGFNSPLHF
TRBD1	TRBV5-1	-	TRBJ2-1	TGCGCCAGCAGCGCCGGGACAGGGTGGAATGAGCAGTTCTTC	CASSAGTGWNEQFF
TRBD2	TRBV5-1	once	TRBJ2-7	TGCGCCAGCAGCTTGGCCCCTAGCGGGGGCGTATCCTCCTACGAGCAGTACTTC	CASSLAPSGGVSSYEQYF
TRBD2	TRBV27	-	TRBJ2-3	TGTGCCAGCAGTTTTCGGACTAGCGACAAAAGGTATTTT	CASSFRTSDKRYF
TRBD2	TRBV5-1	once	TRBJ2-7	TGCGCCAGCAGCTTAACTCGGACTAGCGGGACTAACTACGAGCAGTACTTC	CASSLTRTSGTNYEQYF
TRBD2	TRBV7-2	-	TRBJ2-7	TGTGCCAGCAGCCCTGGGACTAGCGGGGGAAGGGAGCAGTACTTC	CASSPGTSGGREQYF
-	TRBV2	-	TRBJ1-2	TGTGCCATAAGGAGTTGGGGGCGCGGCTATGGCTACACCTTC	CAIRSWGRGYGYTF
-	TRBV11-2	-	TRBJ1-2	TGTGCCAGCAGCTTAGATCCCCCCCTCTATGGCTACACCTTC	CASSLDPPLYGYTF
-	TRBV30	-	TRBJ2-1	TGTGCCTGGAGTACTTCCTTCTCCTACAATGAGCAGTTCTTC	CAWSTSFSYNEQFF
-	TRBV10-2	-	TRBJ1-4	TGCGCCAGCAGTCTTCAATCCCCGACGGGTGAAAAACTGTTTTTT	CASSLQSPTGEKLFF
-	TRBV5-1	few	TRBJ1-2	TGCGCCAGCAGCTTGGCTGGGGAGGGCGGCTACACCTTC	CASSLAGEGGYTF
-	TRBV9	-	TRBJ1-4	TGTGCCAGCGGGAGGGGCCTTAATGAAAAACTGTTTTTT	CASGRGLNEKLFF
-	TRBV6-4	-	TRBJ2-3	TGTGCCAGCAGTCTTACCACTGGGCTAGATACGCAGTATTTT	CASSLTTGLDTQYF
-	TRBV7-6	-	TRBJ2-7	TGTGCCAGCAGCCCCTGGCCGAAGGGGTCCACCCACGAGCAGTACTTC	CASSPWPKGSTHEQYF
TRBD1	TRBV5-1	-	TRBJ2-1	TGCGCCAGCAGCTTGGGACAGGGGAGTAATGAGCAGTTCTTC	CASSLGQGSNEQFF
TRBD1	TRBV30	-	TRBJ2-7	TGTGCCTGGAGGATGACAGGGTTCGTGTACGAGCAGTACTTC	CAWRMTGFVYEQYF
-	TRBV7-9	-	TRBJ2-5	TGTGCCAGCAGCTTAATTTTGGGGACAAGGGAGACCCAGTACTTC	CASSLILGTRETQYF
-	TRBV7-2	-	TRBJ2-5	TGTGCCAGCAGCTTAGCGGGGGCCCCCGGGACCCAGTACTTC	CASSLAGAPGTQYF